This T cell receptor beta chain was recorded in a study of cytomegalovirus exposure and HLA in healthy donors. Study in general: An early data release held some 89 million unique TCRs from HLA-typed donors.

V shed 7 bases and J 1 base; nucleotides not matched to a gene: 16. Germline lookup yields CDR1 MNHEY and CDR2 SMNVEV (reference sequence). This CDR3 comprises 19 residues. PCR used 60 Vbeta primers and 13 Jbeta primers. TCRdb keeps only in-frame clones here, not all; method: immunoSEQ multiplex PCR. The sample yields about 160,000 clones, about three quarters seen once. The source material was PBMCs. This receptor was obtained from a woman between 40 and 50 years old in good health and CMV-seropositive. The chain is built from TRBV27 and TRBJ2-1; 10 bases fit TRBD2. The DNA of the CDR3 is TGTGCCAGCAACAGCAGAAAAAGCGGGGGGGTGGGATCCTACAATGAGCAGTTCTTC. Translating gives CASNSRKSGGVGSYNEQFF.